Each of the 19 T cell receptor beta chains below was sequenced from the same sample in a study of T-cell reconstitution after alpha-beta-depleted transplantation in children. Unique molecular identifiers were incorporated into the prepared TCRbeta library. MiXCR was run by TCRdb on the PCR reads, yielding one entry per CDR3 protein. The sample holds some 450,000 distinct CDR3 sequences, about 45% seen once. The sample in question was PBMCs, obtained before TCRalphabeta/CD19-depleted stem cell transplant. The source is a girl aged 2-10 years with aplastic anemia, due to receive a stem cell transplant.

This clonotype turned up a few times. The V call is TRBV7-8, the J call TRBJ2-3, with a possible D match to TRBD1 (6 bases). The V end lost 4 bases, the J end lost 4 bases, and 15 bases lay between the germline ends. Germline V gives CDR1 SGHVS, CDR2 FQNEAQ. The CDR3 length is 15 residues. The CDR3, as DNA: TGTGCCAGCAGCTCCGGACAGCCCACCGCAGATACGCAGTATTTT. Translation: CASSSGQPTADTQYF.

This chain connects TRBV5-1 to TRBJ2-5; 7 positions match TRBD2. This CDR3 has 12 amino acids. V shed 7 bases and J 5 bases; nucleotides not matched to a gene: 5. The germline CDR1 and CDR2 sequences are SGHRS and YFSETQ. This CDR3 reads CASSGGTETQYF. As DNA, the CDR3 is TGCGCCAGCTCCGGGGGGACGGAGACCCAGTACTTC.

The rearrangement uses TRBV28 and TRBJ2-1; no definite D call. The CDR3 is made up of 14 amino acids. From germline, CDR1 is MDHEN and CDR2 SYDVKM. Trimming left V 2 bases short and J 5 bases short, with 10 bases between. The CDR3 nucleotides read TGTGCCAGCAGTTTACATGGCTTGCACAATGAGCAGTTCTTC. This codes for CASSLHGLHNEQFF.

This clonotype came up many times. The rearrangement joins TRBV28 to TRBJ2-1; 8 nucleotides agree with TRBD2. J gave up 8 bases and V 5 bases, and 8 bases lay outside the gene matches. The CDR3 loop spans 14 amino acids. CDR1 is MDHEN, CDR2 SYDVKM, per germline. Here the CDR3 reads CASSEPGLGHEQFF. Written as DNA, the CDR3 is TGTGCCAGCAGTGAACCGGGACTAGGCCATGAGCAGTTCTTC. Complete variable domain (other parts from reference TRBV28 and TRBJ2-1): DVKVTQSSRYLVKRTGEKVFLECVQDMDHENMFWYRQDPGLGLRLIYFSYDVKMKEKGDIPEGYSVSREKKERFSLILESASTNQTSMYLCASSEPGLGHEQFFGPGTRLTVL.

This clonotype was seen ten or more times. The chain uses TRBV12-3 or TRBV12-4 and TRBJ1-1; perhaps TRBD1 as D (5 bases). The V gene lost 6 bases and the J gene lost 4 bases, with 15 bases spanning the gap. The CDR3 runs 14 residues. The CDR3 DNA reads as TGTGCCAGCAGCACGAGGGGAGGCGGCACTGAAGCTTTCTTT. Translating it yields CASSTRGGGTEAFF.

This clonotype appeared a few times. The chain couples TRBV6-5 to TRBJ2-7; unclear D gene. This CDR3 region has 14 residues. Germline lookup yields CDR1 MNHEY and CDR2 SVGAGI. Trimming stripped 1 base from V and 5 bases from J, with 12 bases between. CDR3 sequence reads: CASSYWGKVHEQYF. Here the CDR3 DNA reads TGTGCCAGCAGTTACTGGGGTAAGGTCCACGAGCAGTACTTC.

This clonotype was picked up a small number of times. The chain employs TRBV5-1 and TRBJ2-7, with D hard to call. CDR1 SGHRS and CDR2 YFSETQ come from the germline V gene. This CDR3 comprises 14 residues. V was cut by 4 bases and J by 0 bases, with 11 bases left in between. The DNA for the CDR3 is TGCGCCAGCAGCCCCAGTTCTAGCTCCTACGAGCAGTACTTC. Translation: CASSPSSSSYEQYF.

This clonotype has ten or more counts. This chain uses TRBV12-3 or TRBV12-4 with TRBJ2-3, with D perhaps TRBD2 (5 bases). With 7 bases removed from V and 3 bases from J, the gap between germline ends came to 14 bases. The CDR3 covers 14 residues. CDR3 nucleotide sequence: TGTGCCAGCACTCTAGCCATTGATACAGATACGCAGTATTTT. Translation: CASTLAIDTDTQYF.

The V gene is TRBV7-3, the J gene TRBJ2-1, with D unclear. Germline lookup yields CDR1 SGHTA and CDR2 FQGTGA. This CDR3 has 12 amino acids. The V and J ends lost 8 bases and 6 bases respectively, with 11 bases between them. The CDR3 DNA reads as TGTGCCAGCGGGGTGGGTTCCAATGAGCAGTTCTTC. Translation gives CASGVGSNEQFF. The full variable domain, its missing parts supplied by reference TRBV7-3 and TRBJ2-1, is GAGVSQTPSNKVTEKGKYVELRCDPISGHTALYWYRQSLGQGPEFLIYFQGTGAADDSGLPNDRFFAVRPEGSVSTLKIQRTERGDSAVYLCASGVGSNEQFFGPGTRLTVL.

This chain links TRBV12-3 or TRBV12-4 with TRBJ2-3, with 9 positions matching TRBD2. J lost 3 bases, V lost 3 bases, and 7 bases had no gene match. This CDR3 is 16 amino acids long. The CDR3 loop reads CASSFVAGLATDTQYF. The CDR3 DNA reads as TGTGCCAGCAGTTTCGTAGCGGGACTAGCAACAGATACGCAGTATTTT.

The gene calls are TRBV11-2 and TRBJ2-6, with no clear D. The V and J ends lost 3 bases and 13 bases respectively, with 16 bases between them. CDR3 length equals 14 residues. Germline assignment: CDR1 SGHAT and CDR2 FQNNGV. The CDR3 here is CASSFSTPVKVLTF. The CDR3 nucleotides read TGTGCCAGCAGCTTTTCTACGCCGGTTAAGGTCCTGACTTTC.

This chain connects TRBV7-2 to TRBJ2-3, with 10 bases matching TRBD1. Trimming took 5 bases from V and 14 from J; bases not matched to a gene: 10. The CDR3 consists of 13 residues. CDR1 is SGHTA, CDR2 FQGNSA, per germline. CDR3 in amino acids: CASSQQGTGDPYF. CDR3 nucleotides: TGTGCCAGCAGCCAACAAGGGACAGGGGACCCGTATTTT.

The chain carries TRBV28 and TRBJ2-1; 8 bases match TRBD1. V shed 3 bases and J 5 bases; nucleotides not matched to a gene: 6. CDR1 and CDR2 from the germline V gene are MDHEN and SYDVKM. CDR3 length: 15 amino acids. CDR3 residues: CASSLRQGADNEQFF. CDR3 nucleotides: TGTGCCAGCAGTTTGAGGCAGGGGGCCGACAATGAGCAGTTCTTC.

V is TRBV28 and J is TRBJ1-1; D is ambiguous. The CDR3 length is 14 residues. Germline V lookup: CDR1 MDHEN, CDR2 SYDVKM. With 11 bases removed from V and 1 base from J, the gap between germline ends came to 17 bases. CDR3 protein: CASLGVFGNTEAFF. As DNA, the CDR3 is TGTGCCTCTCTCGGGGTTTTCGGGAACACTGAAGCTTTCTTT. Based on the CDR3 plus reference TRBV28 and TRBJ1-1, the full variable domain is DVKVTQSSRYLVKRTGEKVFLECVQDMDHENMFWYRQDPGLGLRLIYFSYDVKMKEKGDIPEGYSVSREKKERFSLILESASTNQTSMYLCASLGVFGNTEAFFGQGTRLTVV.

V is TRBV11-3 and J is TRBJ2-5; TRBD2 agrees at 8 bases. CDR3 length: 16 amino acids. The junction had 9 bases not matched to a gene; V was cut back by 1 base and J by 5 bases. Germline values: CDR1 SGHNT, CDR2 YENEEA. The CDR3 loop is CASSLGAGVAGETQYF. In DNA form, the CDR3 reads TGTGCCAGCAGCTTAGGAGCGGGGGTCGCTGGGGAGACCCAGTACTTC. The full variable domain, in which reference TRBV11-3 and TRBJ2-5 provide the parts outside the CDR3, is EAGVVQSPRYKIIEKKQPVAFWCNPISGHNTLYWYLQNLGQGPELLIRYENEEAVDDSQLPKDRFSAERLKGVDSTLKIQPAELGDSAVYLCASSLGAGVAGETQYFGPGTRLLVL.

This clonotype was recorded only once. The V and J genes are TRBV6-1 and TRBJ2-2; TRBD2 matches at 10 bases. The CDR3 covers 18 residues. Germline CDR1 and CDR2: MNHNS and SASEGT. With 5 bases clipped from V and 4 bases from J, the junction kept 13 bases outside the gene matches. In DNA form, the CDR3 reads TGTGCCAGCAGTAGGACTAGCGGCCCCGGAGGGATCACCGGGGAGCTGTTTTTT. It specifies CASSRTSGPGGITGELFF.

The CDR3 protein is CASSLGGSLKEKLFF. The CDR3, as DNA: TGTGCCAGCAGTTTAGGCGGATCCCTTAAGGAAAAACTGTTTTTT. The genes are TRBV12-3 or TRBV12-4 and TRBJ1-4; D remains ambiguous. The CDR3 has 15 amino acids. Trimming stripped 1 base from V and 8 bases from J, with 14 bases between.

The chain recombines TRBV18 with TRBJ2-7, with 11 bases identical to TRBD2. This CDR3 spans 14 amino acids. Germline lookup yields CDR1 KGHSH and CDR2 LQKENI. The trim removed 6 bases at V and 4 bases at J, leaving 5 bases unmatched. As DNA, the CDR3 is TGTGCCAGCTCGCCGGGACTAGCGGAATACGAGCAGTACTTC. This translates into CASSPGLAEYEQYF.

This clonotype was seen a handful of times. V is TRBV4-2 and J is TRBJ1-1; D is perhaps TRBD1 (5 bases). Germline CDR1 reads LGHNA; CDR2 reads YNFKEQ. With 4 bases removed from V and 1 base from J, the gap between germline ends came to 16 bases. The CDR3 covers 16 residues. This CDR3 reads CASSPVGEGPNTEAFF. The CDR3 DNA follows: TGTGCCAGCAGCCCGGTAGGTGAGGGGCCGAACACTGAAGCTTTCTTT.